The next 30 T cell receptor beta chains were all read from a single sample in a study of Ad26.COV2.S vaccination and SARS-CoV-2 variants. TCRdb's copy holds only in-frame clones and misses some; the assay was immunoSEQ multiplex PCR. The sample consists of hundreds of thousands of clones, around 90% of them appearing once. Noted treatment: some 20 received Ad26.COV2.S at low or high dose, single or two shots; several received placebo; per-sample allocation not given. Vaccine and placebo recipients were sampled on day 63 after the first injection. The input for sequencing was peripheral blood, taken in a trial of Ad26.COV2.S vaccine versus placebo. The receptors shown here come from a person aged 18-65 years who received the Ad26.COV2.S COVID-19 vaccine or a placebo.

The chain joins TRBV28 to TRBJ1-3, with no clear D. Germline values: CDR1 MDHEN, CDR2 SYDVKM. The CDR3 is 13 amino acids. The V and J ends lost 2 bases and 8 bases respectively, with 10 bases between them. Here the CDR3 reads CASSLGSRDTIYF. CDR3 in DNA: TGTGCCAGCAGTTTAGGTAGCCGGGACACCATATATTTT.

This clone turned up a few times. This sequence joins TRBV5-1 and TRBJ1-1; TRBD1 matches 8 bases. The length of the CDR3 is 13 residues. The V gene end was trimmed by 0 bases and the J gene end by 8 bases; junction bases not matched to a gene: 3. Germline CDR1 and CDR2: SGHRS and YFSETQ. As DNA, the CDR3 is TGCGCCAGCAGCTTGGGGACAGGGCAAGAAGCTTTCTTT. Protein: CASSLGTGQEAFF. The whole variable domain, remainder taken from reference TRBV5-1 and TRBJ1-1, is KAGVTQTPRYLIKTRGQQVTLSCSPISGHRSVSWYQQTPGQGLQFLFEYFSETQRNKGNFPGRFSGRQFSNSRSEMNVSTLELGDSALYLCASSLGTGQEAFFGQGTRLTVV.

CDR3 nucleotides: TGCGCCAGCAGTCATCGTCCCCGGGACATGGGTGGCTACACCTTC. It codes for CASSHRPRDMGGYTF. The chain couples TRBV23-1 to TRBJ1-2; the D gene is possibly TRBD1 (6 bases). TRBV23-1 is recorded as an ORF, its role being uncertain. There are 15 residues in the CDR3. V was clipped by 3 bases and J by 7 bases, with 18 bases between them.

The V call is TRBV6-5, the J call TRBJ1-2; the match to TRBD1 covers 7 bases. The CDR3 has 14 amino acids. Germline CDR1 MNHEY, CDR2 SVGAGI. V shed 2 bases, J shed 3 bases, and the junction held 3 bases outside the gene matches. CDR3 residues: CASSYRGTDYGYTF. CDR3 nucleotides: TGTGCCAGCAGTTACCGAGGGACAGACTATGGCTACACCTTC.

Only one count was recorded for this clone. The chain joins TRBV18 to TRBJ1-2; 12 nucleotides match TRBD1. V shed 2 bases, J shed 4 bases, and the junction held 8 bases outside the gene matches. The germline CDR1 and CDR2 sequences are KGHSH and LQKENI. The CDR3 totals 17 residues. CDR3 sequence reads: CASSPGTGGAFSYGYTF. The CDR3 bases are TGTGCCAGCTCACCAGGGACAGGGGGCGCGTTCAGCTATGGCTACACCTTC.

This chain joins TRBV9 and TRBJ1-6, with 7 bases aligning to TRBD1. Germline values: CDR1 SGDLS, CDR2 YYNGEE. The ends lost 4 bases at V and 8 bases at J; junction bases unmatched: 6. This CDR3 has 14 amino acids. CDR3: CASSTRDSYSPLHF. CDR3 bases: TGTGCCAGCAGCACGAGGGACAGCTATTCACCCCTCCACTTT.

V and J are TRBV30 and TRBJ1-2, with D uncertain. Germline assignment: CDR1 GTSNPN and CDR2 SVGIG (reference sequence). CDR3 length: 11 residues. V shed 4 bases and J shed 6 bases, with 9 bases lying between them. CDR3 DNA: TGTGCCTGGAAGTTCGGAGATGGCTACACCTTC. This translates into CAWKFGDGYTF. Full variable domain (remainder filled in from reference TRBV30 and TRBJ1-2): SQTIHQWPATLVQPVGSPLSLECTVEGTSNPNLYWYRQAAGRGLQLLFYSVGIGQISSEVPQNLSASRPQDRQFILSSKKLLLSDSGFYLCAWKFGDGYTFGSGTRLTVV.

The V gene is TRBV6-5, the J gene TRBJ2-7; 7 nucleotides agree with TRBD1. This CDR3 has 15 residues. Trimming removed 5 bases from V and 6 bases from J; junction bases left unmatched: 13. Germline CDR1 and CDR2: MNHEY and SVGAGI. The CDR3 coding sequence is TGTGCCAGCAGTACCCGACCAGGGGGTGTCGGCGAGCAGTACTTC. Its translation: CASSTRPGGVGEQYF.

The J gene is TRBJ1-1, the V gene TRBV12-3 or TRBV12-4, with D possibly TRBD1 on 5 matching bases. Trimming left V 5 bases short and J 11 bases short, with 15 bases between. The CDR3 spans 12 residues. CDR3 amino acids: CASSPPGTGAFF. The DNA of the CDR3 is TGTGCCAGCAGTCCACCGGGGACGGGGGCTTTCTTT.

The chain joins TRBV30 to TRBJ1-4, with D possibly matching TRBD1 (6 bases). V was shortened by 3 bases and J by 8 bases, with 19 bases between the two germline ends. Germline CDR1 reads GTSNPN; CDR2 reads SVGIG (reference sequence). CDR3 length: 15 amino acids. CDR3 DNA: TGTGCCTGGAGCCCCAGGGTTCTCCAGGGGGAAAAACTGTTTTTT. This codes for CAWSPRVLQGEKLFF.

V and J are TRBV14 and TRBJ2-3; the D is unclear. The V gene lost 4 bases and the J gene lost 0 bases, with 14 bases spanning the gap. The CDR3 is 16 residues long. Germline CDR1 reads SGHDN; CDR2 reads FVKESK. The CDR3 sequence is CASSPRTFMSTDTQYF. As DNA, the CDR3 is TGTGCCAGCAGCCCCCGGACCTTCATGAGCACAGATACGCAGTATTTT.

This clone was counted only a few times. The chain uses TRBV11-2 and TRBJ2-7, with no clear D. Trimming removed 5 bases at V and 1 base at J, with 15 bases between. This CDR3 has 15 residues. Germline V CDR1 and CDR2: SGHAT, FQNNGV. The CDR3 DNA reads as TGTGCCAGCAGCCCGCGTGGAGCGTCGTCCTACGAGCAGTACTTC. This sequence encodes CASSPRGASSYEQYF.

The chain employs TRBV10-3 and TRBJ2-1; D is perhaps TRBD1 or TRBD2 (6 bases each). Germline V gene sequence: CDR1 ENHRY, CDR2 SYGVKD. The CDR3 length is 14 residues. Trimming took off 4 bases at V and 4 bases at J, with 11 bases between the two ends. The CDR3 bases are TGTGCCATCAGTGGGGGGGACACATACAATGAGCAGTTCTTC. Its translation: CAISGGDTYNEQFF.

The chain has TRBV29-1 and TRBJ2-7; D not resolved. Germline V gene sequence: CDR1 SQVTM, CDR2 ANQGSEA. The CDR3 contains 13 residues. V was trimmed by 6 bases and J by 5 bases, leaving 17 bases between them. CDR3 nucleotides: TGCAGCGTGCCGGGTCAAATTGGGGACGAGCAGTACTTC. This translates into CSVPGQIGDEQYF.

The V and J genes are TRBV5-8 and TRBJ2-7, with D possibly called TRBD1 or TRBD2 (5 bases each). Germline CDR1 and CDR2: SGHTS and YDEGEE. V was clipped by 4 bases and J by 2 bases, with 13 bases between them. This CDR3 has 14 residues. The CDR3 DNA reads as TGTGCCAGCAGCGAGCCGGGACCCACCTACGAGCAGTACTTC. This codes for CASSEPGPTYEQYF.

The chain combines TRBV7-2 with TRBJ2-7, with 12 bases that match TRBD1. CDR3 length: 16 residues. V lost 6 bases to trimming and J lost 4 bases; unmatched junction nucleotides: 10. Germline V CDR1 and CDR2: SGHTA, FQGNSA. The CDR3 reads CASRSPGQGATYEQYF. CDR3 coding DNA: TGTGCCAGCAGGTCTCCGGGACAGGGGGCTACATACGAGCAGTACTTC.

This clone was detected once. The CDR3 loop reads CASSRDRANTEAFF. CDR3 DNA: TGTGCCAGCAGCCGGGACAGGGCGAACACTGAAGCTTTCTTT. V usage is TRBV3-1 (or the pseudogene TRBV3-2) and J usage is TRBJ1-1; 9 bases map to TRBD1. Germline CDR1 reads LGHDT; CDR2 reads YNNKEL (reference sequence). This CDR3 spans 14 amino acids. V dropped 4 bases and J dropped 1; count of bases not matched to a gene: 1.

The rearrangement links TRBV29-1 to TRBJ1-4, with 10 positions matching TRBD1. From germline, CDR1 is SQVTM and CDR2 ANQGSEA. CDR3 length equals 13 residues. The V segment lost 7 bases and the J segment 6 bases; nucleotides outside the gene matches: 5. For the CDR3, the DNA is TGCAGCGCTGGACAGGGGGGTTATGAAAAACTGTTTTTT. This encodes CSAGQGGYEKLFF.

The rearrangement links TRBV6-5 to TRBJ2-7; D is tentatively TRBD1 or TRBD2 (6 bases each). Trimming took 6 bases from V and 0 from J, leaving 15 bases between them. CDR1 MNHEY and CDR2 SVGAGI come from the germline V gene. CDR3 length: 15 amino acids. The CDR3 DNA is TGTGCCAGCAGGGTACGGGGGCCCAGCTCCTACGAGCAGTACTTC. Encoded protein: CASRVRGPSSYEQYF.

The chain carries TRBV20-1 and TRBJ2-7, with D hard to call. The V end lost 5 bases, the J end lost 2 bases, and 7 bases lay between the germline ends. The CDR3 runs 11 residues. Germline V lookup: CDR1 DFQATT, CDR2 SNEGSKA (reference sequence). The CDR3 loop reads CSAGGTYEQYF. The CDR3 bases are TGCAGTGCTGGTGGGACCTACGAGCAGTACTTC.

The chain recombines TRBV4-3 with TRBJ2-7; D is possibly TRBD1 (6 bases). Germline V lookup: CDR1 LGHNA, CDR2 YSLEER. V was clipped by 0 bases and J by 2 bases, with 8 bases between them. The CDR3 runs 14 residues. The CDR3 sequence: CASSQDNRAYEQYF. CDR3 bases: TGCGCCAGCAGCCAAGATAACAGGGCCTACGAGCAGTACTTC.

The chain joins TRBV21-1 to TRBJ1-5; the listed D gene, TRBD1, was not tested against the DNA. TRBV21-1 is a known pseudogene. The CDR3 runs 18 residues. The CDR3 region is CASSKEGREHNSNQPQHF. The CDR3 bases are TGTGCCAGCAGCAAAGAGGGCAGGGAACACAATAGCAATCAGCCCCAGCATTTT.

CDR3 bases: TGCGCCAGCAGCTCGGAACGACAGGGGGCAGGGACTGAAGCTTTCTTT. Protein product: CASSSERQGAGTEAFF. The chain joins TRBV5-1 to TRBJ1-1; 10 bases match TRBD1. This CDR3 has 16 amino acids. Germline assignment: CDR1 SGHRS and CDR2 YFSETQ. V lost 3 bases to trimming and J lost 5 bases; unmatched junction nucleotides: 10.

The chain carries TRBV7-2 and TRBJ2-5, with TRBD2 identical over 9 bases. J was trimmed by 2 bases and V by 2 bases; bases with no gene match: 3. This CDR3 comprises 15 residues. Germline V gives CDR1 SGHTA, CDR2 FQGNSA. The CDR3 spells CASSLQRGEQETQYF. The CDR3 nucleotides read TGTGCCAGCAGCTTACAGCGGGGGGAACAAGAGACCCAGTACTTC.

CDR3 DNA sequence: TGCAGTGCTAGTGGGACAGGTGAAGCTTTCTTT. Its translation is CSASGTGEAFF. V usage is TRBV20-1 and J usage is TRBJ1-1; 8 nucleotides agree with TRBD1. CDR1 DFQATT and CDR2 SNEGSKA come from the germline V gene (reference sequence). This CDR3 contains 11 residues. V gave up 3 bases and J gave up 7 bases; unmatched junction bases: 1.

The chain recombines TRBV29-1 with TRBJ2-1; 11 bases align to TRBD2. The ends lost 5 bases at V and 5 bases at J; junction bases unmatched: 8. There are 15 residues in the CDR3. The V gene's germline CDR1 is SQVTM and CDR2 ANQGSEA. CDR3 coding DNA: TGCAGCGTTAAACGACTAGCGGGGCCGAACAATGAGCAGTTCTTC. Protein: CSVKRLAGPNNEQFF.

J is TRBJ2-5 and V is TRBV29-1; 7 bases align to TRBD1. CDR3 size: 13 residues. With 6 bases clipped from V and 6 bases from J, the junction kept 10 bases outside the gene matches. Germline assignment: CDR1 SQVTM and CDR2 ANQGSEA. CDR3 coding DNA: TGCAGCGTACACGACAGGGTATCAAAGACCCAGTACTTC. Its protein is CSVHDRVSKTQYF.

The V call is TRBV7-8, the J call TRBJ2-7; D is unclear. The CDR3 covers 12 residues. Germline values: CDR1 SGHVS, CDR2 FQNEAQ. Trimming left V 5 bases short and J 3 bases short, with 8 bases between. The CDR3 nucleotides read TGTGCCAGCAGCAGGACCCTCTACGAGCAGTACTTC. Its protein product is CASSRTLYEQYF.

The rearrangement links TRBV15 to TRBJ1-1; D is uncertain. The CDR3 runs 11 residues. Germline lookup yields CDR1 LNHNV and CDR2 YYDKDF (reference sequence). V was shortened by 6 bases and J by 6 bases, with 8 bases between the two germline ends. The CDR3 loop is CATREGPEAFF. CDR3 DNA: TGTGCCACCAGGGAGGGCCCTGAAGCTTTCTTT. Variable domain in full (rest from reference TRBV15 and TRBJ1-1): DAMVIQNPRYQVTQFGKPVTLSCSQTLNHNVMYWYQQKSSQAPKLLFHYYDKDFNNEADTPDNFQSRRPNTSFCFLDIRSPGLGDTAMYLCATREGPEAFFGQGTRLTVV.

CDR3: CASSLEKGPQHF. The CDR3 DNA sequence: TGTGCCAGCAGTTTAGAGAAGGGGCCCCAGCATTTT. The chain links TRBV12-3 or TRBV12-4 to TRBJ1-5; no clear D gene. This CDR3 is built from 12 residues. With 1 base removed from V and 9 bases from J, the gap between germline ends came to 7 bases.